These 6 T cell receptor beta chains originate from one sample sequenced in a study of blood T cell repertoires in COVID-19. Clones were read by immunoSEQ multiplex PCR, and TCRdb kept only the in-frame ones, dropping some. The table records around 56,000 clones, approximately 87% of them present only once. The sample was peripheral blood. These receptors all stem from a man aged 60-69 years with active or convalescent COVID-19.

This clone appeared once. The chain has TRBV12-5 and TRBJ2-3; 9 nucleotides match TRBD1. Germline lookup yields CDR1 LGHNT and CDR2 FRNRAP. The CDR3 spans 16 residues. V trimming: 1 base; J trimming: 6 bases; junction bases outside the gene matches: 8. Here the CDR3 DNA reads TGTGCTAGTGGTTTGGGCACGGGACAGGGTTTCGATACGCAGTATTTT. Its translation: CASGLGTGQGFDTQYF.

This clone was counted a single time. The V and J genes are TRBV5-1 and TRBJ1-2; 7 positions agree with TRBD1. The CDR3 length is 15 residues. Germline-derived CDR1 and CDR2 are SGHRS and YFSETQ. Trimming removed 0 bases from V and 4 bases from J; junction bases left unmatched: 6. CDR3 loop: CASSLEGQILYGYTF. The DNA of the CDR3 is TGCGCCAGCAGCTTGGAGGGACAGATTCTCTATGGCTACACCTTC.

The rearrangement joins TRBV3-1 (or the pseudogene TRBV3-2) to TRBJ2-7, with 8 bases aligning to TRBD1. CDR3 length: 14 residues. V shed 4 bases and J 1 base; nucleotides not matched to a gene: 3. The germline V gene encodes CDR1 LGHDT and CDR2 YNNKEL (reference sequence). The CDR3 DNA reads as TGTGCCAGCAGCCCAGGGGGCTTATCCTACGAGCAGTACTTC. Translated, it gives CASSPGGLSYEQYF.

The chain couples TRBV19 to TRBJ1-2, with D tentatively TRBD1 (6 bases). Germline V gives CDR1 LNHDA, CDR2 SQIVND (reference sequence). The V and J ends lost 4 bases and 2 bases respectively, with 8 bases between them. The CDR3 contains 13 residues. This CDR3 reads CASSTTGNYGYTF. The CDR3 DNA is TGTGCCAGTAGTACGACAGGCAACTATGGCTACACCTTC.

The chain employs TRBV20-1 and TRBJ2-4; D may be TRBD1 (6 bases). This CDR3 region has 17 residues. The germline V and J ends were trimmed by 3 bases and 0 bases, with 18 bases remaining between them. Germline loops: CDR1 DFQATT, CDR2 SNEGSKA (reference sequence). The CDR3 sequence is CSASPLETGKAKNIQYF. In DNA, the CDR3 is TGCAGTGCTAGTCCTTTGGAGACAGGAAAAGCCAAAAACATTCAGTACTTC.

The chain combines TRBV19 with TRBJ1-5, with 7 bases identical to TRBD1. V shed 4 bases, J shed 0 bases, and the junction held 6 bases outside the gene matches. The CDR3 consists of 16 residues. Germline values: CDR1 LNHDA, CDR2 SQIVND (reference sequence). CDR3 loop: CASSRRTGNSNQPQHF. For the CDR3, the DNA is TGTGCCAGTAGTAGGAGGACAGGCAATAGCAATCAGCCCCAGCATTTT.